The clone carrying this T cell receptor beta chain has just one count. The antigen is unknown. These data are taken from a study of Ad26.COV2.S vaccination and SARS-CoV-2 variants. Study at large: Participant was drawn from the COV1001 Ad26.COV2.S trial arm.

V dropped 2 bases and J dropped 1 base, with 6 bases sitting between them. The CDR3 has 14 amino acids. CDR1 and CDR2 from the germline V gene are LNHDA and SQIVND (reference sequence). General study results and limits: Recipients given vaccine exceeded placebo recipients in spike-specific TCR breadth. Non-spike TCR breadth showed similarity between vaccine and placebo recipients.

Clones were sequenced by immunoSEQ multiplex PCR, and TCRdb holds only the in-frame ones, with some missing. The sample records about 220,000 clones, around 87% being singletons. Treatment reported: over 15 received Ad26.COV2.S at low or high dose, single or two shots; roughly five received placebo; per-sample allocation not given. Samples analyzed were those drawn on day 63 after the first vaccine or placebo injection. An Ad26 vector that expressed Wuhan-strain SARS-CoV-2 spike constituted the vaccine. The clonotype originates from a person aged 18-65 years who received the Ad26.COV2.S COVID-19 vaccine or a placebo. The chain uses TRBV19 and TRBJ2-4, with D tentatively TRBD2 (5 bases). This sample comprised peripheral blood, obtained in a trial of Ad26.COV2.S vaccine versus placebo. This CDR3 is CASSIPSAKNIQYF. DNA for the CDR3: TGTGCCAGTAGTATACCTAGCGCCAAAAACATTCAGTACTTC. Filled out from reference TRBV19 and TRBJ2-4, the complete variable domain reads DGGITQSPKYLFRKEGQNVTLSCEQNLNHDAMYWYRQDPGQGLRLIYYSQIVNDFQKGDIAEGYSVSREKKESFPLTVTSAQKNPTAFYLCASSIPSAKNIQYFGAGTRLSVL.